The next 26 T cell receptor beta chains were all read from a single sample in a study of graft-versus-host responses after intestinal transplantation. TCRdb keeps only in-frame clones here, not all; method: immunoSEQ multiplex PCR. The sample includes roughly 40,000 clones, 91% of them seen just once. Sample: PBMCs, taken 300 to 320 days after intestinal transplant. The receptor source for this set is a human patient who received an intestinal transplant, so some T cells may come from the graft donor.

The V call is TRBV10-3, the J call TRBJ2-5, with a possible D match to TRBD2 (7 bases). V dropped 10 bases and J dropped 5 bases, with 17 bases sitting between them. Per germline, CDR1 ENHRY and CDR2 SYGVKD. The CDR3 has 13 residues. CDR3 sequence reads: CASAAGARETQYF. For the CDR3, the DNA is TGTGCCAGCGCCGCGGGGGCTAGGGAGACCCAGTACTTC.

J is TRBJ2-3 and V is TRBV20-1; D may be TRBD1 (6 bases). The length of the CDR3 is 11 residues. Germline V gene lookup returns CDR1 DFQATT and CDR2 SNEGSKA (reference sequence). With 5 bases removed from V and 6 bases from J, the gap between germline ends came to 9 bases. CDR3 region: CSALRGDTQYF. The CDR3 nucleotides are TGCAGTGCTCTTAGGGGGGATACGCAGTATTTT.

The J gene is TRBJ2-1, the V gene TRBV6-6; 8 bases are a match to TRBD2. The CDR3 is 14 amino acids. Per germline, CDR1 MNHNY and CDR2 SVGAGI (reference sequence). The V gene end was trimmed by 6 bases and the J gene end by 4 bases; junction bases not matched to a gene: 5. Here the CDR3 reads CASRGLGGYNEQFF. For the CDR3, the DNA is TGTGCCAGCAGGGGACTAGGGGGTTACAATGAGCAGTTCTTC.

This clone was observed a few times. The chain uses TRBV6-5 and TRBJ2-7; 11 bases map to TRBD2. The CDR3 extends over 15 amino acids. The V and J ends lost 2 bases and 3 bases, in that order; junction bases with no gene match: 3. Germline CDR1 and CDR2: MNHEY and SVGAGI. CDR3 sequence reads: CASSYGTSGIYEQYF. In DNA, the CDR3 is TGTGCCAGCAGTTACGGGACTAGCGGAATCTACGAGCAGTACTTC.

V is TRBV4-1 and J is TRBJ1-1; TRBD1 matches at 7 bases. V lost 4 bases and J lost 3; bases outside the gene matches: 8. The germline gives CDR1 MGHRA, CDR2 YSYEKL. The CDR3 is 15 residues long. CDR3 DNA: TGCGCCAGCAGCCCTGAGACAGGGAGGGACACTGAAGCTTTCTTT. Protein product: CASSPETGRDTEAFF.

The genes are TRBV4-1 and TRBJ1-5; D call uncertain. CDR1 and CDR2 from the germline V gene are MGHRA and YSYEKL. The germline V and J ends were trimmed by 0 bases and 6 bases, with 12 bases remaining between them. This CDR3 spans 15 amino acids. The CDR3 DNA is TGCGCCAGCAGCCAAGATTGGGGAGATAGTCAGCCCCAGCATTTT. Protein product: CASSQDWGDSQPQHF.

CDR3 protein: CASSFAAGVGQEQFF. CDR3 nucleotide sequence: TGTGCCAGCAGTTTTGCAGCGGGAGTGGGGCAGGAGCAGTTCTTC. V and J are TRBV28 and TRBJ2-1; TRBD2 matches 8 bases. Germline V gene lookup returns CDR1 MDHEN and CDR2 SYDVKM. The CDR3 extends over 15 amino acids. The J segment lost 10 bases and the V segment lost 3 bases, leaving 11 bases of the junction unmatched.

This clone was seen only once. The chain employs TRBV27 and TRBJ2-2; D gene uncertain. The CDR3 is made up of 15 amino acids. Germline assignment: CDR1 MNHEY and CDR2 SMNVEV (reference sequence). V was shortened by 4 bases and J by 4 bases, with 13 bases between the two germline ends. The CDR3 reads CASSSSETSTGELFF. The CDR3 coding sequence is TGTGCCAGCAGTTCGTCCGAGACTTCCACCGGGGAGCTGTTTTTT.

V usage is TRBV6-5 and J usage is TRBJ2-1, with 10 nucleotides matching TRBD2. The CDR3 runs to 15 residues. V shed 6 bases, J shed 7 bases, and the junction held 9 bases outside the gene matches. Per germline, CDR1 MNHEY and CDR2 SVGAGI. The CDR3 nucleotides read TGTGCCAGCAGCGCACTAGCGGGAACGTGGAATGAGCAGTTCTTC. Protein: CASSALAGTWNEQFF.

With regard to this clone: A junction end diverges from the germline sequence, so it may reflect a read error. The chain uses TRBV7-9 and TRBJ2-3; 10 bases are a match to TRBD2. Germline CDR1 is SEHNR and CDR2 is FQNEAQ (reference sequence). The length of the CDR3 is 15 residues. CDR3 loop: CASSLAGVATDTQYF. Here the CDR3 DNA reads TGTGCCAGCAGCCTAGCGGGGGTGGCCACAGATACGCAGTATTTT.

The chain recombines TRBV19 with TRBJ2-1; 11 nucleotides align to TRBD2. The CDR3 has 15 amino acids. The V gene end was trimmed by 5 bases and the J gene end by 7 bases; junction bases not matched to a gene: 7. Germline V CDR1 and CDR2: LNHDA, SQIVND (reference sequence). The DNA for the CDR3 is TGTGCCAGTAGTTCCACTAGCGGGAGAATAAATGAGCAGTTCTTC. Its protein is CASSSTSGRINEQFF.

Written as DNA, the CDR3 is TGTGCCAGCAGTAGCCGGACAGGGGCGGGGGCCAACGTCCTGACTTTC. Translation gives CASSSRTGAGANVLTF. The chain uses TRBV28 and TRBJ2-6, with TRBD1 matching over 9 bases. Germline CDR1 is MDHEN and CDR2 is SYDVKM. V gave up 5 bases and J gave up 4 bases; unmatched junction bases: 6. This CDR3 comprises 16 residues.

V gene TRBV14 combines with J gene TRBJ1-4, with TRBD1 matching over 8 bases. The CDR3 consists of 15 residues. Trimming cost V 4 bases and J 6 bases; bases outside gene matches: 7. The V gene's germline CDR1 is SGHDN and CDR2 FVKESK. This chain's CDR3 is CASSLLTGADEKLFF. Here the CDR3 DNA reads TGTGCCAGCAGCCTCTTGACAGGGGCGGATGAAAAACTGTTTTTT.

The V call is TRBV2, the J call TRBJ2-3, with 9 nucleotides matching TRBD2. Germline CDR1 and CDR2: SNHLY and FYNNEI. The CDR3 length is 14 residues. The J segment lost 7 bases and the V segment lost 6 bases, leaving 8 bases of the junction unmatched. CDR3 nucleotide sequence: TGTGCCAGCAGGCTGACTAGCGGTCTCCATACGCAGTATTTT. This sequence encodes CASRLTSGLHTQYF.

The CDR3, as DNA: TGTGCCAGCAGTGAAGCAGTAAATGAGCAGTTCTTC. This gives the protein CASSEAVNEQFF. The chain carries TRBV6-1 and TRBJ2-1; D remains unclear. The CDR3 is made up of 12 amino acids. Deletions cut 0 bases from V and 7 bases from J, with 4 bases between. Germline assignment: CDR1 MNHNS and CDR2 SASEGT.

The V and J genes are TRBV7-9 and TRBJ2-3; D unresolved. This CDR3 has 14 amino acids. Trimming pared 0 bases from V and 1 base from J, leaving 5 bases between. The germline V gene encodes CDR1 SEHNR and CDR2 FQNEAQ (reference sequence). CDR3 in amino acids: CASSLAGGTDTQYF. CDR3 nucleotides: TGTGCCAGCAGCTTAGCTGGTGGCACAGATACGCAGTATTTT.

This clone was observed a handful of times. The chain employs TRBV28 and TRBJ1-4, with 7 positions matching TRBD1. Trimming took 3 bases from V and 8 from J; bases not matched to a gene: 9. CDR1 is MDHEN, CDR2 SYDVKM, per germline. This CDR3 is 15 amino acids long. The CDR3 sequence: CASSFLTGKVEKLFF. In DNA, the CDR3 is TGTGCCAGCAGTTTCTTGACAGGGAAAGTAGAAAAACTGTTTTTT.

To note about this clone: The same CDR3 is also encoded by other DNA sequences in this sample. V gene TRBV11-3 combines with J gene TRBJ2-2, with D unclear. Looked up from germline, CDR1 is SGHNT and CDR2 is YENEEA. V dropped 2 bases and J dropped 4 bases, with 17 bases sitting between them. The CDR3 covers 17 residues. The CDR3 coding sequence is TGTGCCAGCAGCTTAAAGGTATGCGGCCTTACCACCGGGGAGCTGTTTTTT. It yields the protein CASSLKVCGLTTGELFF.

This rearrangement joins TRBV6-5 to TRBJ2-7, with D possibly TRBD2 on 7 matching bases. CDR1 is MNHEY and CDR2 is SVGAGI in the germline V gene. The CDR3 consists of 13 residues. V lost 5 bases to trimming and J lost 3 bases, with 11 bases between them. This chain's CDR3 is CASSPGEGYEQYF. CDR3 DNA: TGTGCCAGCAGTCCAGGGGAGGGCTACGAGCAGTACTTC.

The genes are TRBV5-1 and TRBJ2-1, with 9 positions matching TRBD1. This CDR3 region has 15 residues. V gave up 0 bases and J gave up 4 bases; unmatched junction bases: 2. Looked up from germline, CDR1 is SGHRS and CDR2 is YFSETQ. For the CDR3, the DNA is TGCGCCAGCAGCTTGGGAGGGACAGGGTACAATGAGCAGTTCTTC. Protein sequence: CASSLGGTGYNEQFF. Supplemented by reference TRBV5-1 and TRBJ2-1, the full variable domain reads KAGVTQTPRYLIKTRGQQVTLSCSPISGHRSVSWYQQTPGQGLQFLFEYFSETQRNKGNFPGRFSGRQFSNSRSEMNVSTLELGDSALYLCASSLGGTGYNEQFFGPGTRLTVL.

This sequence joins TRBV9 and TRBJ2-1, with 9 bases lining up with TRBD2. Germline CDR1 is SGDLS and CDR2 is YYNGEE. The CDR3 length is 15 residues. J gave up 7 bases and V 3 bases, and 8 bases lay outside the gene matches. CDR3 bases: TGTGCCAGCAGCGCCGGGCTAGCGGGGAAGAATGAGCAGTTCTTC. It specifies CASSAGLAGKNEQFF.

The V gene is TRBV4-2, the J gene TRBJ2-1; tentatively, D is TRBD2 (5 bases). Looked up from germline, CDR1 is LGHNA and CDR2 is YNFKEQ. The length of the CDR3 is 13 residues. The V and J ends lost 5 bases and 4 bases respectively, with 9 bases between them. The chain's CDR3 is CASSTSLYNEQFF. The CDR3 coding sequence is TGTGCCAGCAGCACTAGTCTTTACAATGAGCAGTTCTTC.

The gene calls are TRBV2 and TRBJ1-1; possibly TRBD1 for D (6 bases). Trimming removed 4 bases from V and 3 bases from J, with 12 bases in between. The CDR3 is made up of 14 amino acids. CDR1 SNHLY and CDR2 FYNNEI come from the germline V gene. CDR3 nucleotides: TGTGCCAGCAGTGTAATAGGGGGGGACACTGAAGCTTTCTTT. This sequence encodes CASSVIGGDTEAFF.

The rearrangement links TRBV11-1 to TRBJ2-4; D might be TRBD2 (6 bases). V lost 5 bases to trimming and J lost 5 bases, with 7 bases between them. Germline V gives CDR1 SGHAT, CDR2 FQDESV (reference sequence). The length of the CDR3 is 12 residues. The chain's CDR3 is CASSPGENIQYF. DNA of the CDR3: TGTGCCAGCAGCCCGGGAGAAAACATTCAGTACTTC. Full variable domain (rest looked up from reference TRBV11-1 and TRBJ2-4): EAEVAQSPRYKITEKSQAVAFWCDPISGHATLYWYRQILGQGPELLVQFQDESVVDDSQLPKDRFSAERLKGVDSTLKIQPAELGDSAMYLCASSPGENIQYFGAGTRLSVL.

The chain links TRBV28 to TRBJ2-3; D tentatively fits TRBD1 or TRBD2 (5 bases each). The CDR3 runs to 12 residues. V was clipped by 11 bases and J by 6 bases, with 15 bases between them. Germline assignment: CDR1 MDHEN and CDR2 SYDVKM. The CDR3 loop reads CALGTVSDTQYF. CDR3 DNA sequence: TGTGCCCTCGGGACGGTCAGCGATACGCAGTATTTT.

The rearrangement uses TRBV15 and TRBJ2-5; no clear D gene. Trimming removed 6 bases at V and 3 bases at J, with 11 bases between. This CDR3 is built from 13 residues. Looked up from germline, CDR1 is LNHNV and CDR2 is YYDKDF (reference sequence). The CDR3: CATRRYSEETQYF. Written as DNA, the CDR3 is TGTGCCACCAGGAGATACAGTGAAGAGACCCAGTACTTC.